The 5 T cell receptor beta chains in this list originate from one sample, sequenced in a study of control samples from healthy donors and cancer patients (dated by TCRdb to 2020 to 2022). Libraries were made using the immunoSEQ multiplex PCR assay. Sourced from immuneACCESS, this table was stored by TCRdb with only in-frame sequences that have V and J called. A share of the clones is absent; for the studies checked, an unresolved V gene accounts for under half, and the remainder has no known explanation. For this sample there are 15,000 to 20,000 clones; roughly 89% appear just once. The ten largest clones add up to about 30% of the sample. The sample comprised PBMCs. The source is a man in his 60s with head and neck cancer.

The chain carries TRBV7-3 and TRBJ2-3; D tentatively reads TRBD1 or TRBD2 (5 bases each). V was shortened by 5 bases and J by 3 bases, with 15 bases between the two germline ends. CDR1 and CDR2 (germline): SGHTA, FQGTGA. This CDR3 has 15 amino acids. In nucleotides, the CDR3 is TGTGCCAGCAGCCCAGGGACGGGGTGGACAGATACGCAGTATTTT. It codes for CASSPGTGWTDTQYF.

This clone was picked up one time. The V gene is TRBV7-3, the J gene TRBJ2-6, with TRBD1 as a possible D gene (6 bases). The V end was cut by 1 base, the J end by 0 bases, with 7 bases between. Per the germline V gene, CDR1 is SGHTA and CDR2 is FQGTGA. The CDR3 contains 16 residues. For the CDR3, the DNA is TGTGCCAGCAGCTTAAAAGGGGGCTCTGGGGCCAACGTCCTGACTTTC. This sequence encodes CASSLKGGSGANVLTF. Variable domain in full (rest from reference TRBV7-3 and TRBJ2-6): GAGVSQTPSNKVTEKGKYVELRCDPISGHTALYWYRQSLGQGPEFLIYFQGTGAADDSGLPNDRFFAVRPEGSVSTLKIQRTERGDSAVYLCASSLKGGSGANVLTFGAGSRLTVL.

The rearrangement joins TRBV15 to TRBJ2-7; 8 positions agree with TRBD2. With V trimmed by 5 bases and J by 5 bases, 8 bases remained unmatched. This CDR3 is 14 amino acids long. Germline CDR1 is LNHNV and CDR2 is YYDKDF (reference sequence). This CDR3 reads CATSPTGGADEQYF. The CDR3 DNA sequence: TGTGCCACCAGCCCCACCGGGGGGGCTGACGAGCAGTACTTC.

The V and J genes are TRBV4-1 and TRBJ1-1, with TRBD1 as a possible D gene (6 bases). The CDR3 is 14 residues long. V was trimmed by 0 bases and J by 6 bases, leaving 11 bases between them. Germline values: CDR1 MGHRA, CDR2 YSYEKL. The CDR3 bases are TGCGCCAGCAGCCAAGAAGGCGGGGGCGCTGAAGCTTTCTTT. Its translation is CASSQEGGGAEAFF.

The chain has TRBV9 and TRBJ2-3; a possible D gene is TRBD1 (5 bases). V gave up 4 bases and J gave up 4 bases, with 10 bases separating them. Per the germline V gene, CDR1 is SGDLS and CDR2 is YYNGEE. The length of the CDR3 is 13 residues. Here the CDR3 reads CASSQSRADTQYF. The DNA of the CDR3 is TGTGCCAGCAGCCAATCCAGGGCAGATACGCAGTATTTT.